These 16 T cell receptor beta chains came from one sample sequenced in a study of T cell repertoires in cytomegalovirus infection. TCRdb re-called the reads through MiXCR, storing one row per CDR3 protein. Of roughly 100,000 distinct CDR3 sequences in the sample, under 50% were seen once. No antigen is known for these receptors. The source material was CD8+ T cells from cultured PBMCs, sampled from culture after CMV antigen stimulation. The receptors were sampled from a human donor in good health (CMV status not recorded). Some clones in this sample may be carry-over from other donors' samples.

This clonotype was found a few times. The J gene is TRBJ2-5, the V gene TRBV7-2; 11 bases agree with TRBD2. J gave up 2 bases and V 5 bases, and 13 bases lay outside the gene matches. The germline CDR1 and CDR2 sequences are SGHTA and FQGNSA. This CDR3 is built from 18 residues. CDR3 bases: TGTGCCAGCAGCCGGTCCGCTAGCGGGGGGCTTGTACAAGAGACCCAGTACTTC. It encodes CASSRSASGGLVQETQYF.

The CDR3 sequence is CAIVPSGGGHEQFF. The CDR3 nucleotides read TGTGCCATAGTACCGAGCGGGGGGGGTCATGAGCAGTTCTTC. The chain carries TRBV2 and TRBJ2-1; 10 bases line up with TRBD2. The CDR3 runs 14 residues. The germline CDR1 and CDR2 sequences are SNHLY and FYNNEI. V trimming: 10 bases; J trimming: 8 bases; junction bases outside the gene matches: 11.

The table lists this clonotype with a few counts. The chain links TRBV12-3 or TRBV12-4 to TRBJ1-2; the D is unclear. The CDR3 has 12 amino acids. With 5 bases removed from V and 4 bases from J, the gap between germline ends came to 8 bases. The CDR3 loop reads CASSEDPYGYTF. The CDR3, as DNA: TGTGCCAGCAGTGAGGATCCCTATGGCTACACCTTC.

This clonotype has more than one count but fewer than ten. The CDR3 is CASSESPLEVFVDTQYF. The CDR3, as DNA: TGTGCCAGCAGTGAAAGCCCCCTAGAAGTCTTCGTCGATACGCAGTATTTT. The chain employs TRBV2 and TRBJ2-3; D unresolved. V was shortened by 2 bases and J by 6 bases, with 21 bases between the two germline ends. Looked up from germline, CDR1 is SNHLY and CDR2 is FYNNEI. This CDR3 has 17 residues. Based on the CDR3 plus reference TRBV2 and TRBJ2-3, the full variable domain is EPEVTQTPSHQVTQMGQEVILRCVPISNHLYFYWYRQILGQKVEFLVSFYNNEISEKSEIFDDQFSVERPDGSNFTLKIRSTKLEDSAMYFCASSESPLEVFVDTQYFGPGTRLTVL.

This sequence joins TRBV7-6 and TRBJ2-2; the D is unclear. V was shortened by 5 bases and J by 8 bases, with 6 bases between the two germline ends. The CDR3 is 11 residues long. CDR1 SGHVS and CDR2 FNYEAQ come from the germline V gene. The CDR3 nucleotides read TGTGCCAGCAGCCCCAAGGGGGAGCTGTTTTTT. Its protein product is CASSPKGELFF.

This sequence joins TRBV6-6 and TRBJ2-3; unclear D gene. Trimming cost V 2 bases and J 1 base, with 7 bases left between them. CDR1 and CDR2 (germline): MNHNY, SVGAGI (reference sequence). The CDR3 spans 14 residues. The CDR3 here is CASSYNTGTDTQYF. The CDR3 coding sequence is TGTGCCAGCAGTTACAATACAGGCACAGATACGCAGTATTTT.

In the case of this clonotype: A much larger clone differs from this one at a single base, so this may be a read error. The chain has TRBV14 and TRBJ2-5, with 7 positions matching TRBD1. The trim removed 3 bases at V and 5 bases at J, leaving 6 bases unmatched. Germline lookup yields CDR1 SGHDN and CDR2 FVKESK. CDR3 size: 14 residues. Here the CDR3 reads CASSHGTEYETQYF. The CDR3 DNA reads TGTGCCAGCAGCCACGGGACAGAGTATGAGACCCAGTACTTC.

This clonotype appeared once. This chain uses TRBV12-3 or TRBV12-4 with TRBJ1-1; TRBD1 might be the D (5 bases). V gave up 7 bases and J gave up 2 bases, with 11 bases separating them. The length of the CDR3 is 13 residues. CDR3 DNA sequence: TGTGCCAGCAAAGCGACAGTAAACACTGAAGCTTTCTTT. Protein sequence: CASKATVNTEAFF.

The chain uses TRBV20-1 and TRBJ2-7, with D maybe TRBD2 (5 bases). Germline V CDR1 and CDR2: DFQATT, SNEGSKA (reference sequence). The CDR3 has 13 residues. Trimming took 5 bases from V and 4 from J, leaving 15 bases between them. This chain's CDR3 is CSASRGLGYEQYF. The CDR3 DNA sequence: TGCAGTGCTTCGAGAGGGTTGGGGTACGAGCAGTACTTC.

The V and J genes are TRBV7-6 and TRBJ1-6, with unresolved D. V was cut by 1 base and J by 10 bases, with 11 bases left in between. The CDR3 extends over 14 amino acids. CDR1 SGHVS and CDR2 FNYEAQ come from the germline V gene. CDR3: CASSLEVGGSPLHF. The CDR3 DNA reads as TGTGCCAGCAGCTTAGAAGTCGGAGGGTCACCCCTCCACTTT.

The chain is built from TRBV12-3 or TRBV12-4 and TRBJ2-2; possibly TRBD1 for D (6 bases). V lost 5 bases and J 4 bases, leaving 14 bases between the germline ends. CDR3 length: 15 residues. CDR3 DNA: TGTGCCAGCAGTCACAGGGTATTGGGCACCGGGGAGCTGTTTTTT. Translation: CASSHRVLGTGELFF.

The gene calls are TRBV28 and TRBJ2-1; D is uncertain. CDR3 size: 11 residues. Germline-derived CDR1 and CDR2 are MDHEN and SYDVKM. V gave up 8 bases and J gave up 9 bases, with 11 bases separating them. Written as DNA, the CDR3 is TGTGCCAGCCGAAGCATGGGTGAGCAGTTCTTC. This encodes CASRSMGEQFF. Variable domain in full (rest from reference TRBV28 and TRBJ2-1): DVKVTQSSRYLVKRTGEKVFLECVQDMDHENMFWYRQDPGLGLRLIYFSYDVKMKEKGDIPEGYSVSREKKERFSLILESASTNQTSMYLCASRSMGEQFFGPGTRLTVL.

The chain is built from TRBV11-2 and TRBJ2-3; 9 positions agree with TRBD2. This CDR3 is 19 amino acids long. The germline V gene encodes CDR1 SGHAT and CDR2 FQNNGV. Unmatched junction bases numbered 12, after V lost 2 bases and J lost 0 bases. The CDR3 reads CASSLWGRASGESTDTQYF. The CDR3 DNA reads as TGTGCCAGCAGCTTATGGGGCCGGGCTAGCGGGGAGAGCACAGATACGCAGTATTTT.

This clonotype has a handful of counts. V is TRBV28 and J is TRBJ2-7, with TRBD1 identical over 11 bases. This CDR3 is built from 15 residues. The V gene's germline CDR1 is MDHEN and CDR2 SYDVKM. Trimming took 5 bases from V and 0 from J; bases not matched to a gene: 3. The CDR3 region has the DNA TGTGCCAGCAGTCGGGACAGGGGGAGCTCCTACGAGCAGTACTTC. Translation gives CASSRDRGSSYEQYF. The full variable domain, its missing parts supplied by reference TRBV28 and TRBJ2-7, is DVKVTQSSRYLVKRTGEKVFLECVQDMDHENMFWYRQDPGLGLRLIYFSYDVKMKEKGDIPEGYSVSREKKERFSLILESASTNQTSMYLCASSRDRGSSYEQYFGPGTRLTVT.

Many counts were recorded for this clonotype. The genes are TRBV28 and TRBJ2-2; D is unclear. Germline-derived CDR1 and CDR2 are MDHEN and SYDVKM. The V end was cut by 2 bases, the J end by 4 bases, with 11 bases between. The CDR3 is made up of 15 amino acids. Here the CDR3 reads CASSLGDILTGELFF. The CDR3 DNA reads TGTGCCAGCAGTTTAGGAGATATCCTCACCGGGGAGCTGTTTTTT.

This clonotype was observed once. The V call is TRBV7-6, the J call TRBJ2-3, with TRBD2 identical over 11 bases. The V gene's germline CDR1 is SGHVS and CDR2 FNYEAQ. Trimming removed 5 bases from V and 7 bases from J; junction bases left unmatched: 11. CDR3 length: 16 amino acids. CDR3 sequence reads: CASSLNSGGAGNTQYF. Written as DNA, the CDR3 is TGTGCCAGCAGCCTTAATAGCGGGGGGGCTGGAAATACGCAGTATTTT.